Presented here are 22 T cell receptor beta chains from one specimen sequenced in a study of cytomegalovirus exposure and HLA in healthy donors (TCRdb year 2017). The library was built by means of the immunoSEQ multiplex PCR assay. TCRdb took this table from immuneACCESS and kept in-frame rearrangements with V and J called. Such tables lack part of the clones; where checked against another copy, unresolved V genes explain under half of the gap, and the rest is unexplained. The sample contains fewer than 350,000 clones, roughly 90% of them found a single time. In total, the top ten clones hold over 0.85% of the sample. The source material was PBMCs. The receptor source for this set is a woman aged 18-29 years in good health and CMV-seronegative.

The rearrangement uses TRBV7-8 and TRBJ2-7, with D perhaps matching TRBD1 (6 bases). This CDR3 is 14 amino acids long. Germline loops: CDR1 SGHVS, CDR2 FQNEAQ. The ends were cut back, 5 bases at V and 7 bases at J, with 18 bases in the middle. The CDR3 is CASSRRDTDGEQYF. Here the CDR3 DNA reads TGTGCCAGCAGCCGCCGGGACACCGATGGAGAGCAGTACTTC.

CDR3 DNA sequence: TGTGCCAGCAGTTATTCCAATTCGGGCACCATATATTTT. This translates into CASSYSNSGTIYF. V is TRBV6-5 and J is TRBJ1-3, with D unclear. Germline values: CDR1 MNHEY, CDR2 SVGAGI. The germline V and J ends were trimmed by 3 bases and 9 bases, with 12 bases remaining between them. CDR3 length equals 13 residues.

The rearrangement joins TRBV19 to TRBJ1-1, with D perhaps TRBD1 (6 bases). V was trimmed by 5 bases and J by 3 bases, leaving 19 bases between them. CDR3 length equals 16 residues. Germline CDR1 and CDR2: LNHDA and SQIVND (reference sequence). The chain's CDR3 is CASSLSRDTTHTEAFF. The CDR3 nucleotides are TGTGCCAGTAGTCTGAGCAGGGACACTACTCACACTGAAGCTTTCTTT.

The chain uses TRBV6-6 and TRBJ2-1; D not certain. Trimming cost V 6 bases and J 3 bases, with 12 bases left between them. This CDR3 region has 14 residues. Germline CDR1 and CDR2: MNHNY and SVGAGI (reference sequence). The CDR3, as DNA: TGTGCCAGCAGCCCCACTCTTTACTACAATGAGCAGTTCTTC. Amino acids: CASSPTLYYNEQFF.

This rearrangement joins TRBV13 to TRBJ2-6; the match to TRBD1 covers 8 bases. V lost 4 bases to trimming and J lost 0 bases; unmatched junction nucleotides: 11. In germline, CDR1 is PRHDT, CDR2 FYEKMQ (reference sequence). The CDR3 is made up of 19 amino acids. The CDR3 DNA sequence: TGTGCCAGCAGCTCCACACCGGGACAGGAGCCCTCTGGGGCCAACGTCCTGACTTTC. It translates to CASSSTPGQEPSGANVLTF.

The count of this clone is one. The rearrangement links TRBV7-2 to TRBJ1-1; 7 bases fit TRBD1. V shed 2 bases, J shed 4 bases, and the junction held 7 bases outside the gene matches. This CDR3 has 15 residues. The germline V gene encodes CDR1 SGHTA and CDR2 FQGNSA. The CDR3 DNA reads as TGTGCCAGCAGCTTACCAGGGGGTTTAGGCACTGAAGCTTTCTTT. It encodes CASSLPGGLGTEAFF.

The V gene is TRBV5-1, the J gene TRBJ2-5, with TRBD1 matching 8 bases. This CDR3 comprises 15 residues. Germline V gene lookup returns CDR1 SGHRS and CDR2 YFSETQ. V shed 3 bases, J shed 4 bases, and the junction held 8 bases outside the gene matches. CDR3 in DNA: TGCGCCAGCAGCTCCCAGACAGGGGTTGGAGAGACCCAGTACTTC. It is translated as CASSSQTGVGETQYF.

The gene calls are TRBV5-4 and TRBJ2-1; D perhaps matches TRBD2 (6 bases). The germline V gene has CDR1 SGHNT and CDR2 YYREEE (reference sequence). This CDR3 has 15 residues. V gave up 0 bases and J gave up 3 bases, with 10 bases separating them. The CDR3: CASSLGRGGYNEQFF. Written as DNA, the CDR3 is TGTGCCAGCAGCTTGGGGAGGGGAGGCTACAATGAGCAGTTCTTC.

This chain's CDR3 is CASSGLAGGDYNEQFF. The CDR3 DNA follows: TGTGCCAGCTCGGGACTAGCGGGAGGGGACTACAATGAGCAGTTCTTC. The chain is built from TRBV18 and TRBJ2-1; 16 bases agree with TRBD2. V lost 6 bases, J lost 3 bases, and 2 bases stayed unmatched. The germline gives CDR1 KGHSH, CDR2 LQKENI. The CDR3 is made up of 16 amino acids.

The DNA of the CDR3 is TGTGCCAGCAGCTTGGGGACGGGACTAAGCACAGATACGCAGTATTTT. Its protein is CASSLGTGLSTDTQYF. This sequence joins TRBV13 and TRBJ2-3; 7 positions match TRBD2. This CDR3 is built from 16 residues. Germline CDR1 is PRHDT and CDR2 is FYEKMQ (reference sequence). V shed 3 bases, J shed 0 bases, and the junction held 6 bases outside the gene matches.

This clone was observed once. The V call is TRBV28, the J call TRBJ2-1; 15 nucleotides align to TRBD2. This CDR3 contains 15 residues. V trimming: 5 bases; J trimming: 7 bases; junction bases outside the gene matches: 3. The germline V gene encodes CDR1 MDHEN and CDR2 SYDVKM. The CDR3 spells CASSIGTSGRNEQFF. As DNA, the CDR3 is TGTGCCAGCAGTATCGGGACTAGCGGGAGGAATGAGCAGTTCTTC. Combining the CDR3 with reference TRBV28 and TRBJ2-1 gives the whole variable domain DVKVTQSSRYLVKRTGEKVFLECVQDMDHENMFWYRQDPGLGLRLIYFSYDVKMKEKGDIPEGYSVSREKKERFSLILESASTNQTSMYLCASSIGTSGRNEQFFGPGTRLTVL.

This rearrangement joins TRBV4-3 to TRBJ2-2, with 8 bases matching TRBD2. Germline CDR1 and CDR2: LGHNA and YSLEER. Trimming cost V 0 bases and J 6 bases; bases outside gene matches: 3. This CDR3 contains 15 residues. The CDR3 here is CASSQDGRGSGELFF. CDR3 coding DNA: TGCGCCAGCAGCCAAGACGGGAGGGGGTCCGGGGAGCTGTTTTTT.

The chain recombines TRBV7-2 with TRBJ1-2; TRBD1 is a possible D gene (5 bases). The CDR3 totals 13 residues. Germline V gene lookup returns CDR1 SGHTA and CDR2 FQGNSA. Trimming took 2 bases from V and 6 from J, leaving 10 bases between them. For the CDR3, the DNA is TGTGCCAGCAGCTTACTATTCAGGGATGGCTACACCTTC. Protein: CASSLLFRDGYTF.

The chain is built from TRBV28 and TRBJ1-1; 7 bases map to TRBD1. The CDR3 extends over 13 amino acids. Per germline, CDR1 MDHEN and CDR2 SYDVKM. V shed 5 bases, J shed 6 bases, and the junction held 6 bases outside the gene matches. CDR3 DNA sequence: TGTGCCAGCAGTCCCAGGGGGGCGCCTGAAGCTTTCTTT. Protein product: CASSPRGAPEAFF.

The V gene is TRBV5-1, the J gene TRBJ1-2; TRBD1 matches 8 bases. V trimming: 3 bases; J trimming: 4 bases; junction bases outside the gene matches: 8. Germline V gene sequence: CDR1 SGHRS, CDR2 YFSETQ. The CDR3 has 15 residues. CDR3 sequence reads: CASSSTGQGGYGYTF. The CDR3 nucleotides read TGCGCCAGCAGCTCGACCGGACAGGGCGGCTATGGCTACACCTTC. Variable domain in full (rest from reference TRBV5-1 and TRBJ1-2): KAGVTQTPRYLIKTRGQQVTLSCSPISGHRSVSWYQQTPGQGLQFLFEYFSETQRNKGNFPGRFSGRQFSNSRSEMNVSTLELGDSALYLCASSSTGQGGYGYTFGSGTRLTVV.

A word on this clone: The identical CDR3 is also encoded by other nucleotide sequences in the sample. CDR3 residues: CASSLGRVDEQYF. The DNA for the CDR3 is TGCGCCAGCAGCTTGGGCAGGGTGGACGAGCAGTACTTC. The genes are TRBV5-1 and TRBJ2-7; D may be TRBD1 (5 bases). Germline assignment: CDR1 SGHRS and CDR2 YFSETQ. The V end lost 0 bases, the J end lost 5 bases, and 9 bases lay between the germline ends. There are 13 residues in the CDR3.

The chain is built from TRBV7-3 and TRBJ2-7; 7 bases are a match to TRBD1. V was clipped by 5 bases and J by 0 bases; unmatched bases: 7. Germline CDR1 and CDR2: SGHTA and FQGTGA. The CDR3 is made up of 15 amino acids. The DNA for the CDR3 is TGTGCCAGCAGCAACACAGGGGCTAGCTCCTACGAGCAGTACTTC. Amino acids: CASSNTGASSYEQYF.

This chain links TRBV27 with TRBJ2-7; D may be TRBD2 (5 bases). The CDR3 covers 14 residues. The germline gives CDR1 MNHEY, CDR2 SMNVEV (reference sequence). The V end was cut by 3 bases, the J end by 7 bases, with 16 bases between. CDR3 DNA: TGTGCCAGCAGTTTTGCGCCCCGCGGGCGGGAGCAGTACTTC. This translates into CASSFAPRGREQYF.

The CDR3 region has the DNA TGTGCCAGCAGTGATACTCTGTGGCAGGGGGCTTACGAGCAGTACTTC. This translates into CASSDTLWQGAYEQYF. The chain has TRBV2 and TRBJ2-7; TRBD1 matches 8 bases. Germline CDR1 reads SNHLY; CDR2 reads FYNNEI. V lost 3 bases to trimming and J lost 4 bases; unmatched junction nucleotides: 11. The CDR3 totals 16 residues.

The chain recombines TRBV27 with TRBJ2-1, with TRBD2 as a possible D gene (5 bases). The CDR3 length is 16 residues. V was shortened by 5 bases and J by 4 bases, with 18 bases between the two germline ends. Germline assignment: CDR1 MNHEY and CDR2 SMNVEV (reference sequence). The CDR3 protein is CASSRGMAGHYNEQFF. The CDR3 bases are TGTGCCAGCAGTCGCGGCATGGCGGGTCATTACAATGAGCAGTTCTTC.

This clone was seen more than once but under ten times. The gene calls are TRBV2 and TRBJ1-2; TRBD1 might be the D (5 bases). The CDR3 covers 13 residues. Per the germline V gene, CDR1 is SNHLY and CDR2 is FYNNEI. The ends were cut back, 7 bases at V and 1 base at J, with 10 bases in the middle. CDR3 nucleotide sequence: TGTGCCAGCACCCTAGGGGTTAACTATGGCTACACCTTC. This translates into CASTLGVNYGYTF.

The rearrangement uses TRBV19 and TRBJ2-1, with TRBD2 matching 9 bases. The J segment lost 0 bases and the V segment lost 5 bases, leaving 11 bases of the junction unmatched. The CDR3 runs 18 residues. Per the germline V gene, CDR1 is LNHDA and CDR2 is SQIVND (reference sequence). CDR3 in DNA: TGTGCCAGTAGTCAGGCTAGCGGGATTCTTAGCTCCTACAATGAGCAGTTCTTC. Protein product: CASSQASGILSSYNEQFF.